These 14 T cell receptor beta chains were all obtained from the same sample, sequenced in a study of blood T cell repertoires in COVID-19. Clones were sequenced by immunoSEQ multiplex PCR, and TCRdb holds only the in-frame ones, with some missing. Of some 270,000 clones listed, 70% to 90% are singletons. Sequenced input: peripheral blood. The source of these receptors is a woman in her sixties or seventies with acute or convalescent COVID-19.

This clone was picked up one time. V gene TRBV4-2 combines with J gene TRBJ2-3; 11 bases align to TRBD2. Per the germline V gene, CDR1 is LGHNA and CDR2 is YNFKEQ. J gave up 4 bases and V 5 bases, and 8 bases lay outside the gene matches. CDR3 length: 16 residues. The CDR3 sequence: CASSSVAGGPADTQYF. The CDR3 bases are TGTGCCAGCAGCTCGGTAGCGGGGGGGCCAGCAGATACGCAGTATTTT.

The V gene is TRBV11-2, the J gene TRBJ2-7, with 9 bases matching TRBD1. The CDR3 runs to 15 residues. CDR1 and CDR2 from the germline V gene are SGHAT and FQNNGV. V shed 5 bases and J 5 bases; nucleotides not matched to a gene: 10. The CDR3 region has the DNA TGTGCCAGCAGCCACCTCCCGGGACAGGGAGACGAGCAGTACTTC. Protein product: CASSHLPGQGDEQYF.

The chain couples TRBV20-1 to TRBJ2-7, with 7 bases that match TRBD1. J gave up 6 bases and V 6 bases, and 5 bases lay outside the gene matches. The CDR3 runs to 11 residues. In germline, CDR1 is DFQATT, CDR2 SNEGSKA (reference sequence). CDR3 sequence (DNA): TGCAGTGCGACGGGACAGTCCGAGCAGTACTTC. Translation gives CSATGQSEQYF.

J is TRBJ2-7 and V is TRBV19; tentatively, D is TRBD1 (5 bases). Per the germline V gene, CDR1 is LNHDA and CDR2 is SQIVND (reference sequence). The length of the CDR3 is 15 residues. With 3 bases removed from V and 1 base from J, the gap between germline ends came to 13 bases. In DNA, the CDR3 is TGTGCCAGTAGTATTAGTGGGGCTGGGTCCTACGAGCAGTACTTC. This gives the protein CASSISGAGSYEQYF.

This sequence joins TRBV18 and TRBJ2-6; no firm D call. The CDR3 extends over 16 amino acids. Trimming pared 6 bases from V and 0 bases from J, leaving 12 bases between. Germline CDR1 is KGHSH and CDR2 is LQKENI. The CDR3 DNA reads TGTGCCAGCTCGTCGACGACTGGCTCTGGGGCCAACGTCCTGACTTTC. Translated, it gives CASSSTTGSGANVLTF.

This chain connects TRBV6-5 to TRBJ1-1; 7 positions match TRBD1. V lost 0 bases and J lost 0; bases outside the gene matches: 4. Germline values: CDR1 MNHEY, CDR2 SVGAGI. The CDR3 is 16 residues long. CDR3 protein: CASSYSPGQLNTEAFF. In DNA form, the CDR3 reads TGTGCCAGCAGTTACTCTCCGGGACAGTTGAACACTGAAGCTTTCTTT.

V usage is TRBV30 and J usage is TRBJ2-7; D is ambiguous. Germline lookup yields CDR1 GTSNPN and CDR2 SVGIG (reference sequence). V lost 8 bases, J lost 3 bases, and 20 bases lay in between. The CDR3 spans 14 residues. This CDR3 reads CAGFPSSASYEQYF. The CDR3 DNA reads as TGTGCCGGGTTCCCCTCATCAGCTAGCTACGAGCAGTACTTC.

The chain uses TRBV5-1 and TRBJ1-3; 7 nucleotides match TRBD1. In germline, CDR1 is SGHRS, CDR2 YFSETQ. This CDR3 is 16 amino acids long. V lost 4 bases, J lost 2 bases, and 9 bases stayed unmatched. The CDR3 protein is CASSQRAQGAGNTIYF. The CDR3 DNA reads TGCGCCAGCAGCCAAAGAGCCCAGGGGGCTGGAAACACCATATATTTT.

V and J are TRBV7-2 and TRBJ1-1; D is undetermined. V was cut by 0 bases and J by 4 bases, with 12 bases left in between. The CDR3 is 15 amino acids. CDR1 and CDR2 from the germline V gene are SGHTA and FQGNSA. For the CDR3, the DNA is TGTGCCAGCAGCTTAGCGTCGGGGTTCAGCACTGAAGCTTTCTTT. This codes for CASSLASGFSTEAFF.

The V gene is TRBV19, the J gene TRBJ1-1; no definite D call. This CDR3 is 14 amino acids long. Germline CDR1 LNHDA, CDR2 SQIVND (reference sequence). V lost 6 bases and J 1 base, leaving 12 bases between the germline ends. CDR3 sequence reads: CASRSVLRNTEAFF. As DNA, the CDR3 is TGTGCCAGTAGAAGCGTACTGAGGAACACTGAAGCTTTCTTT.

This clone was observed a handful of times. The rearrangement links TRBV12-3 or TRBV12-4 to TRBJ1-2; D might be TRBD1 (5 bases). The CDR3 loop spans 13 amino acids. Trimming left V 4 bases short and J 4 bases short, with 10 bases between. The CDR3 sequence is CASSSLTAYGYTF. The DNA for the CDR3 is TGTGCCAGCAGTTCCCTGACAGCCTATGGCTACACCTTC.

This clone was observed a single time. The gene calls are TRBV18 and TRBJ2-6; D not certain. Trimming shortened V by 3 bases and J by 0 bases, and 15 bases separated the two germline ends. The CDR3 runs to 18 residues. Germline V CDR1 and CDR2: KGHSH, LQKENI. CDR3 amino acids: CASSPVTHGNSGANVLTF. CDR3 DNA: TGTGCCAGCTCACCCGTGACTCACGGTAACTCTGGGGCCAACGTCCTGACTTTC.

Points on this clone: The same CDR3 is also encoded by other DNA sequences in this sample. The rearrangement uses TRBV10-3 and TRBJ2-1; 9 nucleotides agree with TRBD1. This CDR3 comprises 13 residues. The germline V gene has CDR1 ENHRY and CDR2 SYGVKD. With V trimmed by 7 bases and J by 6 bases, 4 bases remained unmatched. CDR3 in amino acids: CAITGQGSNEQFF. CDR3 DNA sequence: TGTGCCATCACCGGACAGGGGAGCAATGAGCAGTTCTTC.

This clone has just one count. The chain couples TRBV9 to TRBJ1-4; D unclear. V lost 4 bases to trimming and J lost 3 bases, with 10 bases between them. Germline V gene lookup returns CDR1 SGDLS and CDR2 YYNGEE. This CDR3 has 14 amino acids. In nucleotides, the CDR3 is TGTGCCAGCAGCTCCTCTACTCCTAATGAAAAACTGTTTTTT. Translation gives CASSSSTPNEKLFF.